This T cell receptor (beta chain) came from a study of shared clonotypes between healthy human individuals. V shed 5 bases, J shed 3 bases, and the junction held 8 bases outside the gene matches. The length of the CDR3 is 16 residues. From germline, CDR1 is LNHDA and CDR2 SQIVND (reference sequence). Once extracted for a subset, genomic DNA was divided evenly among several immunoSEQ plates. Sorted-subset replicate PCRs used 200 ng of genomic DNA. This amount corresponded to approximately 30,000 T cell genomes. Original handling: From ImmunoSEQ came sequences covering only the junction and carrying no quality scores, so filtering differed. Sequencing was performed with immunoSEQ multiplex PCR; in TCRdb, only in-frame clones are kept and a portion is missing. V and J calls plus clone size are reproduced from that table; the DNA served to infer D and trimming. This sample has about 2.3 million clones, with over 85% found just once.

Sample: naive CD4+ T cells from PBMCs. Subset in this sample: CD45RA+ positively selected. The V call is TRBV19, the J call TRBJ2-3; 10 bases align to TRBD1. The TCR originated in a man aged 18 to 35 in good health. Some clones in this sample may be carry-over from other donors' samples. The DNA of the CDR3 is TGTGCCAGTAGTTGGCGGGGACAGGGGTCGACAGATACGCAGTATTTT. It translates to CASSWRGQGSTDTQYF.